This T cell receptor (beta chain) was captured by sequencing in a study of cytomegalovirus exposure and HLA in healthy donors. Study findings and constraints: A missense variant in DCLRE1C was later tied to TCR beta V- and J-gene trimming. The dataset shows that most TCR sequences were rare, while some public TCRs occurred in many donors. About 87% or about 30% of the time was how often most TCR beta V segments were productive, according to an earlier analysis.

This CDR3 contains 18 residues. The germline gives CDR1 MNHEY, CDR2 SMNVEV (reference sequence). V was shortened by 3 bases and J by 4 bases, with 24 bases between the two germline ends. About this clone: Its antigen is currently unknown.

The primer mix had 60 Vbeta and 13 Jbeta primers. TCRdb's copy holds only in-frame clones and misses some; the assay was immunoSEQ multiplex PCR. The repertoire holds about 99,000 clones, with about 77% as singletons. The sequence was collected from a middle-aged man in good health and CMV-seronegative. This chain links TRBV27 with TRBJ2-5; a weak D match, TRBD2 (5 bases). Sequencing used PBMCs. The CDR3 bases are TGTGCCAGCAGTTTCCCCTTATGGAAGGGAGTGGGGAGAGAGACCCAGTACTTC. The encoded protein is CASSFPLWKGVGRETQYF.